This is a list of T cell receptor beta chains from one sample in a study of T-cell reconstitution after alpha-beta-depleted transplantation in children. In TCRdb, the PCR reads were re-called with MiXCR into one record per CDR3 protein. The top ten hold approximately 2.1% of the sample, which has about 600,000 distinct CDR3 sequences, around 13% seen once. Here the sequenced sample was PBMCs, mostly from graft donor cells, taken 360 days after TCRalphabeta/CD19-depleted stem cell transplant. The receptors were gathered from a male patient younger than 18 who had a stem cell transplant for acute myeloid leukemia, so the T cells may come from the graft donor. Each CDR3 is given with its conserved first and last residue. A D gene is named only where the DNA matches it firmly. A row's size may be missing; if present it is once, few, many or a size class.

few	TRBV12-3/TRBV12-4	TRBJ2-1	NA	TGTGCCAGCAGTTTTGAGCAGTCCCGAGAGCAGTTCTTC	CASSFEQSREQFF
few	TRBV7-2	TRBJ2-5	NA	TGTGCCAGCAGCAACACCAGGGGTGGAGAGACCCAGTACTTC	CASSNTRGGETQYF
NA	TRBV29-1	TRBJ1-4	TRBD1	TGCAGCGCCGCGGACAGGGACCCTGCAACTAATGAAAAACTGTTTTTT	CSAADRDPATNEKLFF
NA	TRBV4-2	TRBJ2-1	NA	TGTGCCAGCAGCCGAGAGCGGAGCACCTACAATGAGCAGTTCTTC	CASSRERSTYNEQFF
NA	TRBV7-2	TRBJ2-3	TRBD2	TGTGCCAGCAGCTTAGAAGGGACTAGCGGGGCCCATACGCAGTATTTT	CASSLEGTSGAHTQYF
NA	TRBV6-2/TRBV6-3	TRBJ1-5	TRBD1	TGTGCCAGCAGTCCTCCGACCCCCGACAGGGGCGCCCGCTATAGCAATCAGCCCCAGCATTTT	CASSPPTPDRGARYSNQPQHF
many	TRBV28	TRBJ1-1	TRBD1	TGTGCCAGCAGTTTCTCCAGGGGGCTCGGTTTCTTT	CASSFSRGLGFF
few	TRBV29-1	TRBJ2-5	TRBD1	TGCAGCGCCATGGGACAGGTCCAAGAGACCCAGTACTTC	CSAMGQVQETQYF
NA	TRBV12-3/TRBV12-4	TRBJ2-1	TRBD2	TGTGCCAGCAGTTTTAAACTAGCGGGCTTTTCCCACAATGAGCAGTTCTTC	CASSFKLAGFSHNEQFF
many	TRBV4-3	TRBJ2-2	NA	TGCGCCAGCAGCCAAGATCTCGGCGTCCCCGGGGAGCTGTTTTTT	CASSQDLGVPGELFF
many	TRBV5-1	TRBJ2-3	TRBD2	TGCGCCAGCAGCATGACTAGCGTATACACAGATACGCAGTATTTT	CASSMTSVYTDTQYF
many	TRBV30	TRBJ2-7	NA	TGTGCCTGGAGTGTATTCCAGGAGCAGTACTTC	CAWSVFQEQYF
few	TRBV28	TRBJ2-1	NA	TGTGCCAGCAGTTCACTAGATAGGTCCTACAATGAGCAGTTCTTC	CASSSLDRSYNEQFF
few	TRBV3-1	TRBJ2-2	TRBD1	TGTGCCAGCAGGAGAAACAGGGGGGTGAGCACCGGGGAGCTGTTTTTT	CASRRNRGVSTGELFF
many	TRBV14	TRBJ2-4	NA	TGTGCCAGCAGCCAAGGGGCGGACATTCAGTACTTC	CASSQGADIQYF
NA	TRBV29-1	TRBJ1-1	NA	TGCAGCGGCCGACAGGTGAACACTGAAGCTTTCTTT	CSGRQVNTEAFF
NA	TRBV20-1	TRBJ2-1	TRBD2	TGCAGTGCCGGGAGGCCAAGCTCCTACAATGAGCAGTTCTTC	CSAGRPSSYNEQFF
many	TRBV29-1	TRBJ2-1	TRBD2	TGCAGCGGACTCGGGACTAGCGCGTACAATGAGCAGTTCTTC	CSGLGTSAYNEQFF
NA	TRBV20-1	TRBJ2-2	NA	TGCAGTGCCCACTCATGGGGGGCGGGAATTAACACCGGGGAGCTGTTTTTT	CSAHSWGAGINTGELFF
NA	TRBV27	TRBJ2-3	TRBD2	TGTGCCAGCACTTTAGCGGGAGCCCACACAGATACGCAGTATTTT	CASTLAGAHTDTQYF
many	TRBV20-1	TRBJ2-1	NA	TGCAGTGCTAGGGGCCCCCTTGATGAGCAGTTCTTC	CSARGPLDEQFF
many	TRBV11-1	TRBJ2-2	TRBD2	TGTGCCAGCAGCTTAGATTTTTCCTCTAGCGGGAGCGACACCGGGGAGCTGTTTTTT	CASSLDFSSSGSDTGELFF
few	TRBV5-1	TRBJ1-2	NA	TGCGCCAGCAGCTTGAACGGACAGACCCTCTATGGCTACACCTTC	CASSLNGQTLYGYTF
few	TRBV20-1	TRBJ2-7	NA	TGCAGTGCTGGGCCCCTTACAGGGCAGGGCTACGAGCAGTACTTC	CSAGPLTGQGYEQYF
many	TRBV27	TRBJ2-3	TRBD2	TGTGCCAGCACCTTAGCGGGAGCTACAGATACGCAGTATTTT	CASTLAGATDTQYF
few	TRBV10-3	TRBJ1-5	NA	TGTGCCAGCACGCCGGGGGATAGCAATCAGCCCCAGCATTTT	CASTPGDSNQPQHF
few	TRBV5-1	TRBJ2-5	NA	TGCGCCAGCAGCTTGGAACGGGGCTTCCAAGAGACCCAGTACTTC	CASSLERGFQETQYF
many	TRBV20-1	TRBJ2-7	NA	TGCAGTGCTCTTAGATGGGGAGGCTCCTACGAGCAGTACTTC	CSALRWGGSYEQYF
NA	TRBV6-1	TRBJ1-2	TRBD1	TGTGCCAGCAGGAGGGACAGGGGGCAGAGGTTCTATGGCTACACCTTC	CASRRDRGQRFYGYTF
NA	TRBV7-2	TRBJ2-3	TRBD2	TGTGCCAGCAGCTTAAGCACTAGCGGGGGTAGCACAGATACGCAGTATTTT	CASSLSTSGGSTDTQYF
few	TRBV30	TRBJ2-7	NA	TGTGCCTGGATGGGATTGGGGGGCGAGCAGTACTTC	CAWMGLGGEQYF
few	TRBV4-1	TRBJ2-7	TRBD1	TGCGCCAGCAGCCATCGACAGGGAAGAGGTATCTACGAGCAGTACTTC	CASSHRQGRGIYEQYF
many	TRBV20-1	TRBJ2-3	TRBD2	TGCAGTGCTAGAGGGACTAGCGGACCCACAGATACGCAGTATTTT	CSARGTSGPTDTQYF
few	TRBV20-1	TRBJ2-7	TRBD2	TGCAGTGCTAGAGATCGACTAGCGCTTCCCTACGAGCAGTACTTC	CSARDRLALPYEQYF
few	TRBV7-2	TRBJ1-5	NA	TGTGCCAGCAGCTTAGCCCAGGTTCGTCAGCCCCAGCATTTT	CASSLAQVRQPQHF
few	TRBV7-7	TRBJ2-2	TRBD1	TGTGCTAGCACCTTAAACAGGGGAACCGGGGAGCTGTTTTTT	CASTLNRGTGELFF
NA	TRBV6-1	TRBJ2-5	NA	TGTGCCAGCGGACGAGGGACTCTTACGGAGACCCAGTACTTC	CASGRGTLTETQYF
NA	TRBV2	TRBJ2-5	NA	TGTGCCAGCAGTGGTGGACGGTACCAAGAGACCCAGTACTTC	CASSGGRYQETQYF
NA	TRBV4-3	TRBJ1-4	NA	TGCGCCAGCAGCCATAGGCAGTTAGATGAAAAACTGTTTTTT	CASSHRQLDEKLFF
few	TRBV30	TRBJ1-5	NA	TGTGCCTGGAGTGTATCGGGTTACAATCAGCCCCAGCATTTT	CAWSVSGYNQPQHF
few	TRBV4-3	TRBJ2-1	TRBD2	TGCGCCAGCAGCTATCTACTAGCGGGAGATTATGAGCAGTTCTTC	CASSYLLAGDYEQFF
NA	TRBV20-1	TRBJ2-7	NA	TGCAGTGCTTACCGCGAGCTAGGGCCGACCGAGCAGTACTTC	CSAYRELGPTEQYF
NA	TRBV4-1	TRBJ2-5	TRBD1	TGCGCCAGCAGCCAAGAACCAGAGCTTGGGGGACAGGGTTTTGAGACCCAGTACTTC	CASSQEPELGGQGFETQYF
NA	TRBV7-2	TRBJ2-7	NA	TGTGCCAGTCAGGGAGGTCCCTACGAGCAGTACTTC	CASQGGPYEQYF
few	TRBV7-9	TRBJ2-5	NA	TGTGCCAGCAGCACAATTAAGAGAGACCAAGAGACCCAGTACTTC	CASSTIKRDQETQYF
many	TRBV6-2/TRBV6-3	TRBJ2-7	NA	TGTGCCAGCAAGGGGTACGAGCAGTACTTC	CASKGYEQYF
NA	TRBV20-1	TRBJ2-4	NA	TGCAGTGCTAGAGATCCGGCAGGCGAAGCCAAAAACATTCAGTACTTC	CSARDPAGEAKNIQYF
many	TRBV7-9	TRBJ2-2	NA	TGTGCCACCTCTCAAGCCGCGAACACCGGGGAGCTGTTTTTT	CATSQAANTGELFF
NA	TRBV28	TRBJ2-5	NA	TGTGCCAGCATCCCTGACCCGGGTCGTAAAGAGACCCAGTACTTC	CASIPDPGRKETQYF
few	TRBV29-1	TRBJ2-1	TRBD2	TGCAGCGTTGTTTCGGGACTAGCGGGAGAGGGGGGCAATGAGCAGTTCTTC	CSVVSGLAGEGGNEQFF
few	TRBV6-2/TRBV6-3	TRBJ2-1	TRBD2	TGTGCCACCGAATATGCATCGGGACTAGCGGGCCGTATGAGCTCCTACAATGAGCAGTTCTTC	CATEYASGLAGRMSSYNEQFF
few	TRBV7-3	TRBJ2-7	NA	TGTGCCAGCAGCTTGGGGGTAGGGTCCTACGAGCAGTACTTC	CASSLGVGSYEQYF
few	TRBV20-1	TRBJ2-1	TRBD2	TGCAGTGCTCCCGGGACTAGCGGGAGGGGTAATGAGCAGTTCTTC	CSAPGTSGRGNEQFF